Given below is one TCR beta chain in context. Its cognate antigen is unknown. The sample is drawn from a study of T cell responses to AZD1222 COVID-19 vaccine. Findings of the study overall: White British ancestry dominated among donors, who included more females, and clonal diversity was possibly underestimated.

The CDR3 spans 15 residues. Germline V gives CDR1 SEHNR, CDR2 FQNEAQ (reference sequence). Deletions cut 2 bases from V and 3 bases from J, with 10 bases between. Generated by immunoSEQ multiplex PCR, the TCRdb table keeps only in-frame clones and is missing some. The data contain more than 90,000 clones, 85% to 90% of them singletons. The starting material was peripheral blood, obtained 28 days after the second AZD1222 dose. This sequence originates from an adult who received the AZD1222 COVID-19 vaccine. This chain joins TRBV7-9 and TRBJ2-2; D remains ambiguous. CDR3 DNA: TGTGCCAGCAGCTTAATGGCTTTCTACACCGGGGAGCTGTTTTTT. This encodes CASSLMAFYTGELFF.